Sequencing of this T cell receptor (beta chain) was carried out in a study of OX40 agonist ivuxolimab in advanced cancers. At the level of the study: Eligibility admitted prior anti-PD-1, anti-PD-L1 or anti-CTLA-4 therapy; roughly 40% had some.

Study-level findings and limits: The investigators did not determine what antigen specificity the expanded peripheral T cells had. Averaging showed that CD8+ T cells had more expanded clones than CD4+ did. By week 6 at 0.1 to 3.0 mg/kg, blood CD4+ and CD8+ T cells had expanded clonally.

Profiling relied on immunoSEQ multiplex PCR, and the TCRdb table lists in-frame clones only, not all of them. Of fewer than 95,000 clones listed, approximately 90% are singletons. With 5 bases clipped from V and 8 bases from J, the junction kept 8 bases outside the gene matches. In germline, CDR1 is SGHVS, CDR2 FQNEAQ. The CDR3 spans 16 residues. For this clone: The antigen remains undetermined.

This rearrangement joins TRBV7-8 to TRBJ2-1; 14 bases agree with TRBD2. This clonotype was obtained from an adult with an advanced solid tumor such as melanoma, head and neck, liver or kidney cancer. The sample here was CD4+ or CD8+ T cells sorted from blood, taken in a trial of the OX40 agonist ivuxolimab. The CDR3 here is CASSRNPGLAGDEQFF. In nucleotides, the CDR3 is TGTGCCAGCAGCCGCAACCCGGGACTAGCGGGAGATGAGCAGTTCTTC.